Presented here are 2 T cell receptor beta chains from one specimen sequenced in a study of T cell responses to AZD1222 COVID-19 vaccine. Only in-frame clones appear in the TCRdb table, and some are missing; sequencing was by immunoSEQ multiplex PCR. This repertoire shows roughly 70,000 clones, approximately 79% found once; its top ten account for about a quarter. The sequencing here drew on peripheral blood, taken on day 0 of MenACWY control vaccination. Receptors originate from an adult in good health.

The chain joins TRBV7-9 to TRBJ2-7; 9 bases fit TRBD2. Trimming cost V 5 bases and J 1 base; bases outside gene matches: 9. In germline, CDR1 is SEHNR, CDR2 FQNEAQ (reference sequence). The CDR3 extends over 16 amino acids. CDR3 amino acids: CASSDSSSGVSYEQYF. CDR3 nucleotides: TGTGCCAGCAGCGACTCTTCTAGCGGGGTGTCCTACGAGCAGTACTTC.

The chain links TRBV7-3 to TRBJ1-1, with TRBD1 as a possible D gene (6 bases). Germline V gene sequence: CDR1 SGHTA, CDR2 FQGTGA. The CDR3 spans 14 residues. Trimming took 2 bases from V and 4 from J, leaving 11 bases between them. The CDR3: CASSLLGGGTEAFF. The CDR3 DNA follows: TGTGCCAGCAGCTTACTCGGAGGGGGCACTGAAGCTTTCTTT.